This T cell receptor beta chain was identified during a study of T-cell reconstitution after alpha-beta-depleted transplantation in children. Unique molecular identifiers were incorporated into the prepared TCRbeta library. TCRdb re-analysed the PCR reads in MiXCR, keeping a single row per CDR3 protein. This table holds 17,000 or so distinct CDR3 sequences, 9.5% to 15% found once. The germline V gene has CDR1 MNHEY and CDR2 SVGAGI. The V gene lost 4 bases and the J gene lost 5 bases, with 11 bases spanning the gap. The CDR3 contains 14 residues. The table lists this clonotype with many counts. Its specificity is unknown. Study results and caveats: Counts and diversity of T cells one year after transplant came mostly from newly produced T cells. Several hundred rapidly expanded clones from non-depleted graft cells reportedly supplied alpha-beta T cells about two months post-transplant.

The receptor was derived from a boy under two years old who had a stem cell transplant for Wiskott-Aldrich syndrome, so the T cells may come from the graft donor. The rearrangement links TRBV6-5 to TRBJ2-2; tentatively, D is TRBD1 (6 bases). Sequenced here: PBMCs, mostly from graft donor cells, sampled 180 days after TCRalphabeta/CD19-depleted stem cell transplant. The DNA for the CDR3 is TGTGCCAGCAGTTGGACAGCCATAACCGGGGAGCTGTTTTTT. Protein: CASSWTAITGELFF.